The rows below give T cell receptor beta chains drawn from one sample of a study of cytomegalovirus exposure and HLA in healthy donors. The table came from immunoSEQ multiplex PCR; TCRdb's copy has only in-frame clones and leaves some out. The sample has approximately 300,000 clones; under 90% are singletons. Specimen: PBMCs. Receptors were obtained from a girl aged 2-10 years in good health and CMV-seronegative. CDR3s leave out the opening cysteine and the closing phenylalanine or tryptophan. The D gene is left open where the match is weak.

V	D	J	CDR3
TRBV6-6	TRBD1	TRBJ1-5	ASSPTGGNQPQH
TRBV28	.	TRBJ2-6	ASSGAGASGANVLT
TRBV18	TRBD2	TRBJ2-5	ASSPGLAGKQETQY
TRBV7-2	.	TRBJ2-1	ASRGGAEQF
TRBV29-1	.	TRBJ2-7	SVDEGGEQY
TRBV5-1	TRBD2	TRBJ2-3	ASSFALAGGADTQY
TRBV10-1	TRBD2	TRBJ2-7	ASSESGREPYEQY
TRBV5-1	.	TRBJ1-3	ASSLEGNTIY
TRBV7-2	.	TRBJ1-2	ASSWNQNRDGYT
TRBV5-1	TRBD1	TRBJ2-3	ASSSGGTDTQY
TRBV30	TRBD1	TRBJ1-5	AWSIVGDRTPQH
TRBV10-3	.	TRBJ1-3	ASLTASGNTIY
TRBV9	.	TRBJ2-7	ASSVAPGVGQY
TRBV5-5	TRBD2	TRBJ2-7	ASSPPVRGLAGSEQY
TRBV4-1	.	TRBJ1-4	ASSQAFSFNEKLF
TRBV28	TRBD2	TRBJ2-1	ASFGLAGGLGNNEQF
TRBV29-1	TRBD2	TRBJ2-7	SVEIAGNYEQY
TRBV5-1	.	TRBJ2-7	ASSGGNEQY
TRBV27	TRBD1	TRBJ1-2	ASSQTGTGLLFYGYT
TRBV7-9	.	TRBJ1-3	ASSSGAPSGNTIY
TRBV30	.	TRBJ1-1	AWGSLNTEAF
TRBV28	.	TRBJ1-2	ASSPPSGGYT
TRBV7-8	TRBD1	TRBJ1-1	ASSLTFTDRAAF
TRBV19	TRBD1	TRBJ1-5	ASSIQTGTGSNQPQH
TRBV19	.	TRBJ1-1	ASSPTVANTEAF
TRBV14	.	TRBJ2-7	ASSHEGAGALPTYEQY
TRBV19	.	TRBJ1-1	ASSIWQKAF
TRBV5-6	TRBD1	TRBJ1-2	ASSFWDRPSYGYT
TRBV6-5	.	TRBJ2-1	ASSPSQARDEQF
TRBV10-3	.	TRBJ2-3	AIRIQVTDTQY
TRBV6-5	.	TRBJ1-1	ASSSGVGFEAF
TRBV7-8	TRBD1	TRBJ1-1	ASSSRTGVVYTEAF
TRBV5-1	TRBD1	TRBJ1-1	ASSLEGQGSGTEAF
TRBV28	.	TRBJ2-7	ASGAVTYEQY
TRBV6-4	TRBD1	TRBJ1-5	ASSLDRGQPQH
TRBV7-7	TRBD2	TRBJ2-2	ASSPGGVDGELF
TRBV20-1	.	TRBJ2-1	SAPLTEQF
TRBV11-2	.	TRBJ2-1	ASSLSIHRFVGGNEQF
TRBV7-9	.	TRBJ2-7	ASSPTISRSTGNEQY
TRBV7-7	.	TRBJ2-5	ASSLEGGGSQETQY
TRBV19	.	TRBJ1-3	ASKQVYTGNTIY